The rows below give T cell receptor beta chains drawn from one sample of a study of blood T cell repertoires in COVID-19. Some clones are missing from TCRdb's copy, which holds only in-frame ones; the method was immunoSEQ multiplex PCR. The sample has 450,000 to 500,000 clones, about 85% seen once; the top ten hold under 0.75%. Source material: PBMCs or T cells enriched from blood (not recorded which). The receptors originated from a woman between 18 and 29 years old who had recovered from COVID-19. CDR3s include the opening cysteine and the closing phenylalanine or tryptophan. Each record gives: D gene, J gene, V gene, clone size, CDR3 DNA, CDR3 protein. D genes are given only for firm matches. Clone sizes are given selectively: once, few, many, or a class where the clone is expanded.

D gene: .
J gene: TRBJ1-1
V gene: TRBV5-4
clone size: .
CDR3 DNA: TGTGCCAGCAGCTCGGGGAGGGGACCGAACACTGAAGCTTTCTTT
CDR3 protein: CASSSGRGPNTEAFF

D gene: TRBD1
J gene: TRBJ2-7
V gene: TRBV29-1
clone size: few
CDR3 DNA: TGCAGTGGGGGGACAGGTGGCTACGAGCAGTACTTC
CDR3 protein: CSGGTGGYEQYF

D gene: .
J gene: TRBJ2-2
V gene: TRBV28
clone size: .
CDR3 DNA: TGTGCCAGCAGTTTAAAGGGGCAGCTAGGGTTAAGCACCGGGGAGCTGTTTTTT
CDR3 protein: CASSLKGQLGLSTGELFF

D gene: .
J gene: TRBJ2-7
V gene: TRBV28
clone size: .
CDR3 DNA: TGTGCCAGCAGTTTCTCTACCTCGACAGGCGCCTACGAGCAGTACTTC
CDR3 protein: CASSFSTSTGAYEQYF

D gene: .
J gene: TRBJ1-1
V gene: TRBV6-5
clone size: .
CDR3 DNA: TGTGCCAGCAGTTTAGGGGGGGGCACTGAAGCTTTCTTT
CDR3 protein: CASSLGGGTEAFF

D gene: .
J gene: TRBJ2-3
V gene: TRBV7-9
clone size: once
CDR3 DNA: TGTGCCAGCAGCTTAGGGTCAGGAATTGTCACAGATACGCAGTATTTT
CDR3 protein: CASSLGSGIVTDTQYF

D gene: TRBD1
J gene: TRBJ1-2
V gene: TRBV12-3/TRBV12-4
clone size: .
CDR3 DNA: TGTGCCAGCAGTTTGGACAGGGGGTACACCTTC
CDR3 protein: CASSLDRGYTF

D gene: .
J gene: TRBJ2-1
V gene: TRBV5-1
clone size: .
CDR3 DNA: TGCGCCAGCAGCTTGGCCGGTGGTTATGAGCAGTTCTTC
CDR3 protein: CASSLAGGYEQFF

D gene: .
J gene: TRBJ1-4
V gene: TRBV11-2
clone size: .
CDR3 DNA: TGTGCCAGCAGCCCCGTTAAGGGGCGGGGTGAAAAACTGTTTTTT
CDR3 protein: CASSPVKGRGEKLFF

D gene: .
J gene: TRBJ1-6
V gene: TRBV27
clone size: .
CDR3 DNA: TGTGCCAGCAGTTTAGAGGGCCCTGAAAATTCACCCCTCCACTTT
CDR3 protein: CASSLEGPENSPLHF

D gene: .
J gene: TRBJ2-3
V gene: TRBV4-1
clone size: .
CDR3 DNA: TGCGCCAGCAGCCAAGATCCGGCCCGACTCGGGGTTTCGGATACGCAGTATTTT
CDR3 protein: CASSQDPARLGVSDTQYF

D gene: .
J gene: TRBJ2-3
V gene: TRBV7-3
clone size: .
CDR3 DNA: TGTGCCAGCAGCTGGTTAGGGGGCACAGATACGCAGTATTTT
CDR3 protein: CASSWLGGTDTQYF

D gene: .
J gene: TRBJ1-6
V gene: TRBV14
clone size: .
CDR3 DNA: TGTGCCAGCAGCCACAGCTATGGGCATTCACCCCTCCACTTT
CDR3 protein: CASSHSYGHSPLHF

D gene: .
J gene: TRBJ1-5
V gene: TRBV2
clone size: .
CDR3 DNA: TGTGCCAGCAATAGCGGGGGAGTTTCTCAGCCCCAGCATTTT
CDR3 protein: CASNSGGVSQPQHF

D gene: .
J gene: TRBJ2-1
V gene: TRBV5-1
clone size: .
CDR3 DNA: TGCGCCAGCAGCTTGGATGCAGCCTACAATGAGCAGTTCTTC
CDR3 protein: CASSLDAAYNEQFF

D gene: TRBD2
J gene: TRBJ2-5
V gene: TRBV7-7
clone size: few
CDR3 DNA: TGTGCCAGCAGCTTGGGTGATAGCGGGTTGGAAGAGACCCAGTACTTC
CDR3 protein: CASSLGDSGLEETQYF

D gene: .
J gene: TRBJ1-1
V gene: TRBV19
clone size: once
CDR3 DNA: TGTGCCAGTAGTTCGGGATTTGGAGGGACTGAAGCTTTCTTT
CDR3 protein: CASSSGFGGTEAFF

D gene: .
J gene: TRBJ1-5
V gene: TRBV6-5
clone size: .
CDR3 DNA: TGTGCCAGCAGTCCCGGTCTAAATCAGCCCCAGCATTTT
CDR3 protein: CASSPGLNQPQHF

D gene: .
J gene: TRBJ2-6
V gene: TRBV10-2
clone size: .
CDR3 DNA: TGCGCCAGCAGTGAAGCGCGGGGCTCTGGGGCCAACGTCCTGACTTTC
CDR3 protein: CASSEARGSGANVLTF

D gene: TRBD2
J gene: TRBJ2-7
V gene: TRBV30
clone size: .
CDR3 DNA: TGTGCCTGGGACGGAGCGGGGGACCTAAACCAGTACTTC
CDR3 protein: CAWDGAGDLNQYF

D gene: TRBD1
J gene: TRBJ2-2
V gene: TRBV2
clone size: .
CDR3 DNA: TGTGCCAGCACCGGACAGGGCTACACCGGGGAGCTGTTTTTT
CDR3 protein: CASTGQGYTGELFF

D gene: .
J gene: TRBJ2-3
V gene: TRBV19
clone size: .
CDR3 DNA: TGTGCCAGTAGTAGGAGGGATAGCACAGATACGCAGTATTTT
CDR3 protein: CASSRRDSTDTQYF

D gene: .
J gene: TRBJ2-7
V gene: TRBV2
clone size: .
CDR3 DNA: TGTGCCAGCAGCGATAGAGGTCGGACTACCCCACCAAGGGAGCAGTACTTC
CDR3 protein: CASSDRGRTTPPREQYF

D gene: .
J gene: TRBJ2-5
V gene: TRBV18
clone size: few
CDR3 DNA: TGTGCCAGCTCACCGAGGAGACTACTAGAGACCCAGTACTTC
CDR3 protein: CASSPRRLLETQYF

D gene: .
J gene: TRBJ1-1
V gene: TRBV3-1/TRBV3-2
clone size: .
CDR3 DNA: TGTGCCAGCAGCCAAGATCGGGCGGGGGGGAACACTGAAGCTTTCTTT
CDR3 protein: CASSQDRAGGNTEAFF

D gene: .
J gene: TRBJ1-2
V gene: TRBV29-1
clone size: few
CDR3 DNA: TGCAGCGTTCCGGGGGATGGCTACACCTTC
CDR3 protein: CSVPGDGYTF

D gene: .
J gene: TRBJ1-5
V gene: TRBV6-5
clone size: once
CDR3 DNA: TGTGCCAGCAGCCCAGGAGGATATCAGCCCCAGCATTTT
CDR3 protein: CASSPGGYQPQHF

D gene: .
J gene: TRBJ1-2
V gene: TRBV30
clone size: few
CDR3 DNA: TGTGCCTGGAGCCCCAGGGGCTATGGCTACACCTTC
CDR3 protein: CAWSPRGYGYTF

D gene: .
J gene: TRBJ1-5
V gene: TRBV4-1
clone size: once
CDR3 DNA: TGCGCCAGCAGCCAAGAACCGAGTTATCAGCCCCAGCATTTT
CDR3 protein: CASSQEPSYQPQHF